What follows is one T cell receptor (beta chain) and its context. Its antigen is still unknown. The Oncomine TCR Beta short-read assay was applied to DNA of cultured CD4+ T cells. From CD4+ T cells that had been cultured, genomic DNA was extracted. MiXCR, run by TCRdb on the PCR reads, gives a single entry per CDR3 protein. This sample has some 17,000 distinct CDR3 sequences, with 45% found just once. The data belong to a study of vaccination and CD4 T cells after COVID-19. Background on the study: Convalescent cases consisted of six males and four females, of whom two were Hispanic.

The treatment: approximately 9-day PBMC culture with coronavirus spike peptide pools or control peptides (ViraFEST assay). Trimming pared 6 bases from V and 2 bases from J, leaving 14 bases between. This CDR3 is built from 14 residues. Germline assignment: CDR1 MNHNS and CDR2 SASEGT. This chain links TRBV6-1 with TRBJ2-7, with D hard to call. This sequence was found in a human donor who received a COVID-19 vaccine. Source: CD4+ T cells from blood, cultured in vitro, taken before SARS-CoV-2 vaccination. CDR3 in amino acids: CASRSVALTYEQYF. CDR3 bases: TGTGCCAGCAGAAGTGTGGCCTTAACCTACGAGCAGTACTTC.